This TCR beta chain was documented in a study of response to subunit inactivated influenza vaccine. This clonotype turned up a few times. Its antigen is not identified. General observations from the study: Authors suggested seasonal influenza vaccinations each recruit few new T cells.

MiXCR was run by TCRdb on the RT-PCR reads, yielding one entry per CDR3 protein. In the table there are about 650,000 distinct CDR3 sequences, approximately 15% of which are singletons. This CDR3 contains 15 residues. J gave up 6 bases and V 2 bases, and 7 bases lay outside the gene matches. The germline gives CDR1 SGHTA, CDR2 FQGNSA. The sample was PBMCs from blood, taken 12 days after vaccination. The gene calls are TRBV7-2 and TRBJ2-3; 8 bases agree with TRBD2. This TCR came from a man aged 45-65 years who received an inactivated influenza vaccine. CDR3 sequence: CASSLTGGYWDTQYF. CDR3 nucleotides: TGTGCCAGCAGCTTAACGGGGGGGTACTGGGATACGCAGTATTTT.